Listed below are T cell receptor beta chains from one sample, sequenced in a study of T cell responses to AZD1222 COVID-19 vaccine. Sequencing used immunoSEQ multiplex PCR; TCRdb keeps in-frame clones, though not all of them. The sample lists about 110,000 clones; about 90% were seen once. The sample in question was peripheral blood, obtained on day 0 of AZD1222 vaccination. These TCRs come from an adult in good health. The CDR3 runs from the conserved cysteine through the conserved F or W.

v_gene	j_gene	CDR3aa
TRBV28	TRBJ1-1	CASNGGWTEAFF
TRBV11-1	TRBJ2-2	CASSTGGSGELFF
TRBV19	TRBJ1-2	CASSIFDPQRVFNYGYTF
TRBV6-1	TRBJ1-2	CASSETGLLPIF
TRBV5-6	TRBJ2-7	CASSRDRGPMTNKYEQYF
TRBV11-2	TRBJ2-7	CASSWGSGSDPYEQYF
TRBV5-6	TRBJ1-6	CASSLGTGNNSPLHF
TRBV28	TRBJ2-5	CASSLSGVWETQYF
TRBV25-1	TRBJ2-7	CASSESRLAGGGYEQYF
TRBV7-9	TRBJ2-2	CASSVRVGDNTGELFF
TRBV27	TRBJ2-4	CASSLRAAAKNIQYF
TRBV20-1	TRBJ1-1	CSARRTEAFF
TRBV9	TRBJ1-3	CASSPGQGIPGNTIYF
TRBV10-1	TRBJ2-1	CAGPRDNNEQFF
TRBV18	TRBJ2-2	CASQGLANTGELFF
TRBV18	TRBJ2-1	CASSPGTGLASSYNEQFF
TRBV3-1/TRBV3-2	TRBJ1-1	CASSQGQMNTEAFF
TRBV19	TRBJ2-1	CASRIAGGPSEQFF
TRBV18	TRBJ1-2	CASSLSQQGSERNGYTF
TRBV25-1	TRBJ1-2	CASSALDGHYGYTF
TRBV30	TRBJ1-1	CAWSQGRTEAFF
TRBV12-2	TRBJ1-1	CASRFRLNENTEAFF
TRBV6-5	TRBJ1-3	CASRDSSAGNTIYF
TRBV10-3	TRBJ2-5	CAIRDRAETQYF